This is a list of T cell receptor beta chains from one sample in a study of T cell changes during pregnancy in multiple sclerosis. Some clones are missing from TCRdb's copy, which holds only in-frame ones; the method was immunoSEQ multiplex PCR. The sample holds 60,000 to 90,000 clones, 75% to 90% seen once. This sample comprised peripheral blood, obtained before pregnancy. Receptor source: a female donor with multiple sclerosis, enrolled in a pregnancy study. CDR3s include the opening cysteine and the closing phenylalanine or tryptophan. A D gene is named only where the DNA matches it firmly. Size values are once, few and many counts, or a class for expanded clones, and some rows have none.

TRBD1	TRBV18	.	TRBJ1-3	TGTGCCAGCTCACCCACGGGACAGGGTGACACCATATATTTT	CASSPTGQGDTIYF
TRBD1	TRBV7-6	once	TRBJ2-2	TGTGCCAGCAGCTTAGTAGTAGGGGGCTTCACCGGGGAGCTGTTTTTT	CASSLVVGGFTGELFF
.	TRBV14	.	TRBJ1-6	TGTGCCAGCAGCCAGTATGAGAACAGGAAAAATTCACCCCTCCACTTT	CASSQYENRKNSPLHF
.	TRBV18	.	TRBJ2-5	TGTGCCAGCTCACCACCGGGAGGAGGGGAGACCCAGTACTTC	CASSPPGGGETQYF
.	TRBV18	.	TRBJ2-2	TGTGCCAGCTCACCCCATCCACCAGGGAATCTCGCCGGGGAGCTGTTTTTT	CASSPHPPGNLAGELFF
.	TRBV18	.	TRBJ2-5	TGTGCCAGCTCACGAACTAGGGAGACCCAGTACTTC	CASSRTRETQYF
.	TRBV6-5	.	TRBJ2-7	TGTGCCAGCAGTTACGGTCAGGTGTACTACGAGCAGTACTTC	CASSYGQVYYEQYF
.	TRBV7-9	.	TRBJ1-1	TGTGCCAGCAGCTTAAGCAGGGGCGCGAACCCTGAAGCTTTCTTT	CASSLSRGANPEAFF
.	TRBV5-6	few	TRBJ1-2	TGTGCCAGCAGAAGGACAGAGCACGTAGACTACTATGGCTACACCTTC	CASRRTEHVDYYGYTF
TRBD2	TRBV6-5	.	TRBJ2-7	TGTGCCAGCAGTTACAAGCGGGGGGGCCTCTCCTACGAGCAGTACTTC	CASSYKRGGLSYEQYF
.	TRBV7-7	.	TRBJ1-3	TGTGCTAGCAGCCTGGGCCCGGGAAACACCATATATTTT	CASSLGPGNTIYF
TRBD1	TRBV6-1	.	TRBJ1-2	TGTGCCAGCAGTGGGGGCGGGACAGCCAGCAGCTACACCTTC	CASSGGGTASSYTF